This T cell receptor (beta chain) was documented in a study of blood T cells in healthy people across ages. Through a sample-barcoded 5' primer and a J-beta primer mix, a second PCR was run for about 6 to 11 cycles. TCRdb processed the 5' RACE reads anew with MiXCR; each CDR3 protein has one entry. The data hold hundreds of thousands of distinct CDR3 sequences, with roughly 43% observed a single time. Donors gave around 9.3 milliliters of peripheral blood apiece. As for this clonotype: As yet, its antigen is unknown.

Notes on the study in general: With naive T cell percentage, TCR beta diversity showed a strong correlation. Naive CD4+ cells and diversity were both higher in long-lived donors than in aged donors.

What was sequenced was blood. The sequence came from an elderly man in good health.

The CDR3 coding sequence is TGTGCCAGCAGCCTTGACAGGGGGCTGGCAGATACGCAGTATTTT. This translates into CASSLDRGLADTQYF. V gene TRBV11-3 combines with J gene TRBJ2-3, with 10 positions matching TRBD1. V was pared by 5 bases and J by 4 bases, with 6 bases of the junction left unmatched. The germline V gene has CDR1 SGHNT and CDR2 YENEEA. CDR3 length: 15 amino acids.